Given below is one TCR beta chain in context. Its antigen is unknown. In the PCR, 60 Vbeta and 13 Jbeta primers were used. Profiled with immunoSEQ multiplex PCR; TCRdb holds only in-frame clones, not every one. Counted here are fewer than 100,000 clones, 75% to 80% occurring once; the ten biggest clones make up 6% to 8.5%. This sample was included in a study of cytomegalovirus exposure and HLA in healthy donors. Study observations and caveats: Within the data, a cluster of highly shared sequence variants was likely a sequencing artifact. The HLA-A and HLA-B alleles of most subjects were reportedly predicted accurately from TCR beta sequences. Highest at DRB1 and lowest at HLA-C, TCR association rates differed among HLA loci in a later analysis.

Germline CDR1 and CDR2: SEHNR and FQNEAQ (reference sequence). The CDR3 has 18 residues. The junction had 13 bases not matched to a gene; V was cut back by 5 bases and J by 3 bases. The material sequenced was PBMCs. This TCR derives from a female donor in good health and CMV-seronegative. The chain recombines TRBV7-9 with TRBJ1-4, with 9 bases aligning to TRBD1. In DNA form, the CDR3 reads TGTGCCAGCAGCAAAATGACAGGGGGAGGCTCGGCTAATGAAAAACTGTTTTTT. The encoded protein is CASSKMTGGGSANEKLFF.